This TCR beta chain was captured by sequencing in a study of blood T cell repertoires in COVID-19. Authors' methods: Estimated nucleated cell counts came from reference gene primer amplification. Data came from immunoSEQ multiplex PCR; TCRdb stores just in-frame clones and leaves some out. V and J calls and clone size come straight from that table; D and trimming were deduced from the DNA. The sample has around 130,000 clones; roughly 85% are singletons. Germline lookup yields CDR1 SGHTA and CDR2 FQGNSA. V shed 3 bases, J shed 5 bases, and the junction held 3 bases outside the gene matches. This CDR3 is built from 15 residues.

The TCR originated in a human donor in a cohort sampled during active COVID-19. The specimen was peripheral blood. The rearrangement joins TRBV7-2 to TRBJ1-5; 11 bases map to TRBD1. The CDR3 reads CASSLWDRGDQPQHF. The DNA for the CDR3 is TGTGCCAGCAGCTTGTGGGACAGGGGGGATCAGCCCCAGCATTTT.